The present entry profiles one TCR beta chain with its context. Primers for the PCR totalled 60 Vbeta and 13 Jbeta. As originally analysed: The count from a later analysis was 79 million or so unique TCR beta chains, 9.5 million to 11 million of them shared. TCRdb's copy holds only in-frame clones and misses some; the assay was immunoSEQ multiplex PCR. The DNA gave D and trimming, while V, J and clone size come from that table. Among under 200,000 clones listed, around 80% were seen once. This sample is part of a study of cytomegalovirus exposure and HLA in healthy donors. The ends were cut back, 5 bases at V and 8 bases at J, with 18 bases in the middle. The germline V gene encodes CDR1 MNHEY and CDR2 SVGAGI. The CDR3 spans 15 residues.

The rearrangement links TRBV6-5 to TRBJ1-4; tentatively, D is TRBD1 (6 bases). The sequenced sample consisted of PBMCs. The source is a man aged 40-49 years in good health and CMV-seronegative. CDR3 sequence: CASSTWTAGYEKLFF. The CDR3 DNA sequence: TGTGCCAGCAGTACATGGACAGCTGGTTACGAAAAACTGTTTTTT.